This T cell receptor (beta chain) came from a study of CD4 T cells in relation to SARS-CoV-2 and coronaviruses. Study background: After nine to eleven days of antigen culture, PBMC TCR beta CDR3s were sequenced. Negative control cultures got HIV-1 Nef peptides or no peptide.

Points on this clone: The target antigen is unknown.

CDR3 length: 17 amino acids. CDR1 LGHNA and CDR2 YSLEER come from the germline V gene. Trimming at V came to 0 bases and at J to 7 bases, leaving 6 bases not matched to a gene. CD4+ T cells from unexposed donors were obtained before the COVID-19 pandemic (2011-2018). Isolation of CD4+ T cells took place after around eleven days in culture. Clones were read by immunoSEQ multiplex PCR, and TCRdb kept only the in-frame ones, dropping some. The data hold tens of thousands of clones, with roughly 76% observed a single time. The chain has TRBV4-3 and TRBJ2-2, with 12 bases matching TRBD1. This TCR was sampled from a human donor in good health. What was sequenced was CD4+ T cells from PBMCs, cultured in vitro. As DNA, the CDR3 is TGCGCCAGCAGCCAAGATGACGGGACAGGGGGCATCGGGGAGCTGTTTTTT. Protein: CASSQDDGTGGIGELFF.